This is a list of T cell receptor beta chains from one sample in a study of control samples from healthy donors and cancer patients. Profiling relied on immunoSEQ multiplex PCR, and the TCRdb table lists in-frame clones only, not all of them. The top ten hold approximately 15% of the sample, which has over 120,000 clones, around 94% seen once. What was sequenced was PBMCs. The receptors stem from a man between 60 and 75 years old with colorectal cancer. Each CDR3 is given with its conserved first and last residue. A D gene is named only where the DNA matches it firmly.

V: TRBV10-3
D: .
J: TRBJ2-3
CDR3: CAISGATEKGQYF

V: TRBV5-1
D: .
J: TRBJ2-5
CDR3: CASSWFFRESGETQYF

V: TRBV11-3
D: TRBD2
J: TRBJ2-7
CDR3: CASSRGEGYEQYF

V: TRBV18
D: TRBD2
J: TRBJ2-1
CDR3: CASSPGTSGYNEQFF

V: TRBV6-5
D: .
J: TRBJ2-1
CDR3: CASSRDYRASNEQFF

V: TRBV27
D: .
J: TRBJ1-2
CDR3: CASSLGFSGKGYTF

V: TRBV27
D: TRBD2
J: TRBJ2-5
CDR3: CASSALLAGEAEETQYF

V: TRBV19
D: .
J: TRBJ2-5
CDR3: CASSMSGHETQYF

V: TRBV19
D: TRBD2
J: TRBJ2-1
CDR3: CASTPSGAYNEQFF

V: TRBV7-9
D: TRBD1
J: TRBJ1-4
CDR3: CASSPDDRGVEKLFF

V: TRBV25-1
D: .
J: TRBJ2-1
CDR3: CASSGYNEQFF

V: TRBV3-1/TRBV3-2
D: .
J: TRBJ2-2
CDR3: CASSQETYTGELFF

V: TRBV10-3
D: .
J: TRBJ2-7
CDR3: CAISSGTGEQYF

V: TRBV28
D: .
J: TRBJ1-2
CDR3: CASRPTEIRGYTF

V: TRBV7-2
D: TRBD1
J: TRBJ1-6
CDR3: CASSYLGGGNSPLHF

V: TRBV25-1
D: .
J: TRBJ2-7
CDR3: CASSESGTGNYEQYF

V: TRBV6-6
D: .
J: TRBJ1-2
CDR3: CASSYEGTMGYGYTF

V: TRBV18
D: .
J: TRBJ1-2
CDR3: CASSPPQAAGGGYTF

V: TRBV25-1
D: TRBD1
J: TRBJ1-2
CDR3: CASSGPGQGARGYTF

V: TRBV3-1/TRBV3-2
D: TRBD2
J: TRBJ2-1
CDR3: CASSHPVGLAGGLNEQFF

V: TRBV21-1
D: .
J: TRBJ2-7
CDR3: CASSTLAGDEQYF

V: TRBV27
D: TRBD1
J: TRBJ1-2
CDR3: CASSSGQGNYGYTF

V: TRBV19
D: TRBD1
J: TRBJ2-4
CDR3: CASSLDRGIAKNIQYF

V: TRBV27
D: .
J: TRBJ2-4
CDR3: CASSSLLGTKNIQYF

V: TRBV27
D: .
J: TRBJ2-5
CDR3: CASSAMETQYF

V: TRBV3-1/TRBV3-2
D: .
J: TRBJ2-7
CDR3: CASSQDQADPSYEQYF

V: TRBV5-8
D: TRBD1
J: TRBJ2-2
CDR3: CASSLGQGGGTGELFF

V: TRBV5-1
D: .
J: TRBJ2-2
CDR3: CASSPGANTGELFF

V: TRBV21-1
D: .
J: TRBJ2-3
CDR3: CASSKRGQGHCADTQYF

V: TRBV3-1/TRBV3-2
D: TRBD2
J: TRBJ2-7
CDR3: CASSLSSGAHEQYF

V: TRBV4-1
D: TRBD1
J: TRBJ1-3
CDR3: CASSQDWSGQGHSGNTIYF

V: TRBV7-6
D: TRBD1
J: TRBJ2-3
CDR3: CASSPRQGMGTDTQYF

V: TRBV12-3/TRBV12-4
D: .
J: TRBJ1-1
CDR3: CASSLAGLAFF

V: TRBV6-5
D: TRBD1
J: TRBJ1-5
CDR3: CASSYAQGADQPQHF

V: TRBV30
D: .
J: TRBJ2-6
CDR3: CAWSGLSGANVLTF

V: TRBV6-1
D: .
J: TRBJ2-5
CDR3: CASREGGSQETQYF

V: TRBV9
D: .
J: TRBJ2-3
CDR3: CASSVGGGPLDTQYF

V: TRBV7-6
D: .
J: TRBJ1-5
CDR3: CASSLTRDQPQHF

V: TRBV19
D: .
J: TRBJ2-2
CDR3: CASSIEAGRVGAGELFF

V: TRBV2
D: TRBD1
J: TRBJ2-7
CDR3: CASSEAETGESYEQYF

V: TRBV10-3
D: TRBD1
J: TRBJ2-7
CDR3: CAISQRDRTGLDEQYF

V: TRBV24-1
D: .
J: TRBJ2-2
CDR3: CATKGKRINTGELFF

V: TRBV4-1
D: .
J: TRBJ1-2
CDR3: CASKGSGEYGYTF

V: TRBV20-1
D: .
J: TRBJ2-5
CDR3: CSARDIRAQYF

V: TRBV5-1
D: .
J: TRBJ1-6
CDR3: CASSLVDFTNSPLHF

V: TRBV7-9
D: TRBD1
J: TRBJ2-3
CDR3: CASSLGQPTDTQYF

V: TRBV10-3
D: TRBD1
J: TRBJ1-1
CDR3: CAIQDRTGSEAFF

V: TRBV15
D: .
J: TRBJ2-5
CDR3: CATSREAQETQYF

V: TRBV9
D: TRBD2
J: TRBJ2-1
CDR3: CASSVELAGGPSYNEQFF

V: TRBV1
D: .
J: TRBJ2-2
CDR3: CTSSPNGGDTGELFF

V: TRBV6-5
D: .
J: TRBJ1-4
CDR3: CAIRELNEKLFF

V: TRBV27
D: .
J: TRBJ2-5
CDR3: CASSRDWRETQYF

V: TRBV7-6
D: .
J: TRBJ2-3
CDR3: CASSPGGSLTVDTQYF

V: TRBV6-2/TRBV6-3
D: .
J: TRBJ1-2
CDR3: CASSPGEIYGYTF

V: TRBV2
D: .
J: TRBJ1-2
CDR3: CASSARPGSFYGYTF

V: TRBV12-3/TRBV12-4
D: .
J: TRBJ2-1
CDR3: CASSLGTAGEFF

V: TRBV9
D: .
J: TRBJ1-2
CDR3: CASSVNTLTRGYTF

V: TRBV6-5
D: .
J: TRBJ1-3
CDR3: CASSLSPAGADTIYF